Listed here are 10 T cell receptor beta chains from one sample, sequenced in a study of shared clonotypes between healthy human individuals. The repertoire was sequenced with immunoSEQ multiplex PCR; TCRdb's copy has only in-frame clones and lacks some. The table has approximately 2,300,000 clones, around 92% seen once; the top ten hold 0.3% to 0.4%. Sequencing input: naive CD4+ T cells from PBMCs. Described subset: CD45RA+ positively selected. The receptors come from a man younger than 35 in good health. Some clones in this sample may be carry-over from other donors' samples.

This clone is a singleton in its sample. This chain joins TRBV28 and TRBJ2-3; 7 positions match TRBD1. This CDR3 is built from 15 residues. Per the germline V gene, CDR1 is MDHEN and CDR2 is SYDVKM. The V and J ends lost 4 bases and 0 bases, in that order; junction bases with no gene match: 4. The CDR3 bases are TGTGCCAGCAGTTCCGGGACAGAAAGCACAGATACGCAGTATTTT. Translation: CASSSGTESTDTQYF.

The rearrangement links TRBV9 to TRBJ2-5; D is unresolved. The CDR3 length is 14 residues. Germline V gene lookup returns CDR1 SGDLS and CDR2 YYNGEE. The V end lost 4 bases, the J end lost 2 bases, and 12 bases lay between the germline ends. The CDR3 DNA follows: TGTGCCAGCAGCATCGACGCTCTTCAAGAGACCCAGTACTTC. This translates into CASSIDALQETQYF.

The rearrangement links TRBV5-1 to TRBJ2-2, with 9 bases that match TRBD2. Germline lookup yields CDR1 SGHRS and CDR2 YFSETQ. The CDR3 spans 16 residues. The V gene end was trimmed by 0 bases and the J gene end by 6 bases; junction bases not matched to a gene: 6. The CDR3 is CASSLEHSGSSGELFF. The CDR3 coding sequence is TGCGCCAGCAGCTTGGAGCATAGCGGGAGTTCCGGGGAGCTGTTTTTT.

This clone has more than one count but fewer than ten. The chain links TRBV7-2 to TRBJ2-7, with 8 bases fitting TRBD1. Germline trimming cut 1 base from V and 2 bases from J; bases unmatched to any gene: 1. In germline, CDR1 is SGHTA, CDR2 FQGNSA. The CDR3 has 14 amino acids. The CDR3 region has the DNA TGTGCCAGCAGCTTAGAACAGGGGGCCTACGAGCAGTACTTC. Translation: CASSLEQGAYEQYF.

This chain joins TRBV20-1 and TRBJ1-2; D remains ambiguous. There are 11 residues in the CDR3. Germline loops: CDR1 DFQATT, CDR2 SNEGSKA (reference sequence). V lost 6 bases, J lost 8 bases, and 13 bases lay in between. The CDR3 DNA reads TGCAGTGCCGAGGTTGGGAGAGGCTACACCTTC. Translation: CSAEVGRGYTF.

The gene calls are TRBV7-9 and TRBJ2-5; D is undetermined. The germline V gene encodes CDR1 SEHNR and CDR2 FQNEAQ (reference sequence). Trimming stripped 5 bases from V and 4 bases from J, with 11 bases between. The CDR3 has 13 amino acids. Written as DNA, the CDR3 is TGTGCCAGCAGCGGAGATCCAGGAGAGACCCAGTACTTC. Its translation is CASSGDPGETQYF.

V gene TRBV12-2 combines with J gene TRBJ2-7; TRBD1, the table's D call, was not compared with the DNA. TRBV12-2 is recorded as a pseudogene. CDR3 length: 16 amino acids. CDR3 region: CASRLIKTGMVYEQYF. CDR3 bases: TGTGCAAGTCGCCTGATCAAGACAGGGATGGTCTACGAGCAGTACTTC.

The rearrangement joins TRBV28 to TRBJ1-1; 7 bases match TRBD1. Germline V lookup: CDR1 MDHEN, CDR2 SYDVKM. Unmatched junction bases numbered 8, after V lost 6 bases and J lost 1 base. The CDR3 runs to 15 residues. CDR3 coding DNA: TGTGCCAGCAGCCCAGGGACAGTCCAGAACACTGAAGCTTTCTTT. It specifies CASSPGTVQNTEAFF.

CDR3 nucleotides: TGTGCCAGCAGTTTGCCAGGGGCCGAAGCCAAAAACATTCAGTACTTC. This encodes CASSLPGAEAKNIQYF. The rearrangement joins TRBV28 to TRBJ2-4; weak D call: TRBD1 (6 bases). The V gene's germline CDR1 is MDHEN and CDR2 SYDVKM. The CDR3 length is 16 residues. The ends were cut back, 3 bases at V and 0 bases at J, with 12 bases in the middle. The full variable domain, completed using reference TRBV28 and TRBJ2-4, is DVKVTQSSRYLVKRTGEKVFLECVQDMDHENMFWYRQDPGLGLRLIYFSYDVKMKEKGDIPEGYSVSREKKERFSLILESASTNQTSMYLCASSLPGAEAKNIQYFGAGTRLSVL.

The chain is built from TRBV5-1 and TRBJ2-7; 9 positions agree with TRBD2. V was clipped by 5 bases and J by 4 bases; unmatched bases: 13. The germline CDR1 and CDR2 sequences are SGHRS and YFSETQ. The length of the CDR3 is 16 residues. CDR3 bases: TGCGCCAGCAGTCCCAGCGGGGGGACAGCTAATTACGAGCAGTACTTC. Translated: CASSPSGGTANYEQYF.